This TCR beta chain originates from a study of cytomegalovirus exposure and HLA in healthy donors. Study outcomes and limitations: Owing to their indistinguishability, certain V segments, notably TRBV6-2 and TRBV6-3, were excluded. Rarity marked most TCR sequences, yet some public TCRs occurred in many donors.

Both 60 Vbeta primers and 13 Jbeta primers went into the PCR. This table comes from immunoSEQ multiplex PCR, and its TCRdb copy is limited to in-frame clones, with some not included. In the table there are 100,000 to 150,000 clones, roughly 80% of which are singletons. To note about this clone: Antigen unknown.

The ends were cut back, 5 bases at V and 7 bases at J, with 15 bases in the middle. The CDR3 is 15 amino acids. CDR1 is SNHLY and CDR2 is FYNNEI in the germline V gene. The TCR was taken from a woman in her forties or fifties in good health and CMV-seropositive. The material sequenced was PBMCs. The chain carries TRBV2 and TRBJ1-6; D remains ambiguous. CDR3 sequence reads: CASSPSVLLNSPLHF. The CDR3, as DNA: TGTGCCAGCAGTCCATCGGTATTGCTGAATTCACCCCTCCACTTT.